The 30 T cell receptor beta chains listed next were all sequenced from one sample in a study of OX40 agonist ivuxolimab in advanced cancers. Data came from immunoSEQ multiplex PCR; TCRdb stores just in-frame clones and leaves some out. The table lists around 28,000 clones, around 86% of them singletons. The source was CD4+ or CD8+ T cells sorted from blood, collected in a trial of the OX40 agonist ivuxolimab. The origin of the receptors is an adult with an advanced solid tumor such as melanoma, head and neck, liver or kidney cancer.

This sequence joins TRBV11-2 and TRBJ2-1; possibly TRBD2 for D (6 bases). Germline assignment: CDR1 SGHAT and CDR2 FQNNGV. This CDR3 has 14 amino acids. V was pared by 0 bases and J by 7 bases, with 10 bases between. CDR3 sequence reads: CASSLEIAENEQFF. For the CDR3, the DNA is TGTGCCAGCAGCTTAGAGATAGCGGAGAATGAGCAGTTCTTC.

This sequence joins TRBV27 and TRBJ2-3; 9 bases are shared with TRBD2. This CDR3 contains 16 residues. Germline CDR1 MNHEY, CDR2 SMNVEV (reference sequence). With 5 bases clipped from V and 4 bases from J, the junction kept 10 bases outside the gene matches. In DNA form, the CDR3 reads TGTGCCAGCAGTACCTCCCCCGGCGGGGGGGCAGATACGCAGTATTTT. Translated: CASSTSPGGGADTQYF.

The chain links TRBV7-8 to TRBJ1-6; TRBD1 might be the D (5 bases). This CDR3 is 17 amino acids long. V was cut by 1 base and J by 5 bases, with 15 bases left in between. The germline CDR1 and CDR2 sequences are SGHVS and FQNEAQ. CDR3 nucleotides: TGTGCCAGCAGCTTAGGGGGACCTCCGGATGATAATTCACCCCTCCACTTT. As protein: CASSLGGPPDDNSPLHF.

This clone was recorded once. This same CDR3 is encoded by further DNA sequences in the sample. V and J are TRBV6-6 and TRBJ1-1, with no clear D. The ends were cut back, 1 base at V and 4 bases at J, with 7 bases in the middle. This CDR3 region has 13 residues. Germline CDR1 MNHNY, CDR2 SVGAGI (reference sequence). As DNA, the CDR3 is TGTGCCAGCAGTTACTTCCGGGGCACTGAAGCTTTCTTT. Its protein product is CASSYFRGTEAFF.

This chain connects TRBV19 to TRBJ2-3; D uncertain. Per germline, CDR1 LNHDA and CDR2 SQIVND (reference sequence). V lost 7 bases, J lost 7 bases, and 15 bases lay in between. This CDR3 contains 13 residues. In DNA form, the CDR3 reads TGTGCCAGTAATCCTTCTCTAGGCCATACGCAGTATTTT. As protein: CASNPSLGHTQYF. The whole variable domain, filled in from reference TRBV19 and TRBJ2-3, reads DGGITQSPKYLFRKEGQNVTLSCEQNLNHDAMYWYRQDPGQGLRLIYYSQIVNDFQKGDIAEGYSVSREKKESFPLTVTSAQKNPTAFYLCASNPSLGHTQYFGPGTRLTVL.

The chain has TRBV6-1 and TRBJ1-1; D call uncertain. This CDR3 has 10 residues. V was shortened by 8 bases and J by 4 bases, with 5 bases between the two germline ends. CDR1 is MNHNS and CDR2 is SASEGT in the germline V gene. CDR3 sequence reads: CASLGTEAFF. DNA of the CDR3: TGTGCCAGCCTGGGCACTGAAGCTTTCTTT.

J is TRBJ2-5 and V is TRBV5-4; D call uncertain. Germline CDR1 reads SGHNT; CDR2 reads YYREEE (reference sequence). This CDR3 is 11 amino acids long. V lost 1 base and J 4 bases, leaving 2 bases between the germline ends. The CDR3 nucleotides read TGTGCCAGCAGCTTGCGAGAGACCCAGTACTTC. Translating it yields CASSLRETQYF.

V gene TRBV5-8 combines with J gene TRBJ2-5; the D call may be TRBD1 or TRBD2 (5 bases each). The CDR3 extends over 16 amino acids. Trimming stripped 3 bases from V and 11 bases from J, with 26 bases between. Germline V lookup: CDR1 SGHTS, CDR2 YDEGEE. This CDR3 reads CASSWGNRDRGEEQYF. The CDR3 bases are TGTGCCAGCAGCTGGGGGAACCGGGACCGGGGTGAGGAGCAGTACTTC.

CDR3 loop: CASSLGPTMSELFF. In DNA, the CDR3 is TGTGCCAGCAGCTTAGGGCCGACCATGAGTGAACTGTTTTTT. The chain joins TRBV7-9 to TRBJ1-4, with unresolved D. The V and J ends lost 1 base and 12 bases respectively, with 15 bases between them. The CDR3 loop spans 14 amino acids. CDR1 and CDR2 from the germline V gene are SEHNR and FQNEAQ (reference sequence).

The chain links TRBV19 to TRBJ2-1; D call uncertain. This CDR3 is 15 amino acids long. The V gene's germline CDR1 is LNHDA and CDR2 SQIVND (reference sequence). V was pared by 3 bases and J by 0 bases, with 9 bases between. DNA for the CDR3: TGTGCCAGTAGTATCGGAGCCCCCTCCTACAATGAGCAGTTCTTC. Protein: CASSIGAPSYNEQFF. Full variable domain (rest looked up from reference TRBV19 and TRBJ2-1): DGGITQSPKYLFRKEGQNVTLSCEQNLNHDAMYWYRQDPGQGLRLIYYSQIVNDFQKGDIAEGYSVSREKKESFPLTVTSAQKNPTAFYLCASSIGAPSYNEQFFGPGTRLTVL.

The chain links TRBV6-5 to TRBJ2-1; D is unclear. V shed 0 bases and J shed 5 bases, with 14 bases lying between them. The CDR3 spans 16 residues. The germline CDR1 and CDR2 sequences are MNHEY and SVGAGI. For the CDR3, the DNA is TGTGCCAGCAGTTACTCGACCCCACCCACTAACAATGAGCAGTTCTTC. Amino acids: CASSYSTPPTNNEQFF.

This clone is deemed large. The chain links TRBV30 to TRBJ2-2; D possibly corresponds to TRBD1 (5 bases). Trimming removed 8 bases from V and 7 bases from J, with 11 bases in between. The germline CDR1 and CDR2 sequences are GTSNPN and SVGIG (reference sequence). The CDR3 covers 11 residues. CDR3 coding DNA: TGTGCCCTGACAGAAGGCGGGGAGCTGTTTTTT. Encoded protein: CALTEGGELFF.

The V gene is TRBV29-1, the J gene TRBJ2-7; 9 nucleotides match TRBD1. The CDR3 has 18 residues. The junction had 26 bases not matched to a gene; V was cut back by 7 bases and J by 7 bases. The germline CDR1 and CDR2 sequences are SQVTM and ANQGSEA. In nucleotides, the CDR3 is TGCAGCGCCCAAAAGATCCGGCCTGGACAGGGGCGATCCCTGGAGCAGTACTTC. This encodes CSAQKIRPGQGRSLEQYF.

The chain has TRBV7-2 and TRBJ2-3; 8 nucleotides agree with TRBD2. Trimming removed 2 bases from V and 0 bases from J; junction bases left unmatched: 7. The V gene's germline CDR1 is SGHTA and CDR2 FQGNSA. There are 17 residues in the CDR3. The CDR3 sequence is CASSLNPGLVSTDTQYF. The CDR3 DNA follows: TGTGCCAGCAGCTTAAATCCGGGACTAGTGAGCACAGATACGCAGTATTTT.

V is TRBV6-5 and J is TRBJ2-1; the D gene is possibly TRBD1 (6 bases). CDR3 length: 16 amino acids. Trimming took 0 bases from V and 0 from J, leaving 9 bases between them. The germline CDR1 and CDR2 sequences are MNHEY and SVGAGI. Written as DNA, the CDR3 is TGTGCCAGCAGTTACTCTGGGACACCCTCCTACAATGAGCAGTTCTTC. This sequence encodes CASSYSGTPSYNEQFF.

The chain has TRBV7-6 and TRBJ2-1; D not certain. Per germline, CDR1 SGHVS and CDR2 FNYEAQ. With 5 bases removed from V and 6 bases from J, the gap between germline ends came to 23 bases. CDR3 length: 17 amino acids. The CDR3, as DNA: TGTGCCAGCAGCCCCCGGGCAGACGATAGGAGTGGCAATGAGCAGTTCTTC. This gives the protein CASSPRADDRSGNEQFF. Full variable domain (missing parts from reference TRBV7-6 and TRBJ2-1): GAGVSQSPRYKVTKRGQDVALRCDPISGHVSLYWYRQALGQGPEFLTYFNYEAQQDKSGLPNDRFSAERPEGSISTLTIQRTEQRDSAMYRCASSPRADDRSGNEQFFGPGTRLTVL.

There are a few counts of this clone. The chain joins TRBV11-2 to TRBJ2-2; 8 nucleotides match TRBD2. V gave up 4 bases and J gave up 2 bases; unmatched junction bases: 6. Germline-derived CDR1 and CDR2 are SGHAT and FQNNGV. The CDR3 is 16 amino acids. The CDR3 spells CASSSFSGINTGELFF. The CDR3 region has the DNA TGTGCCAGCAGCTCCTTTAGCGGGATAAACACCGGGGAGCTGTTTTTT.

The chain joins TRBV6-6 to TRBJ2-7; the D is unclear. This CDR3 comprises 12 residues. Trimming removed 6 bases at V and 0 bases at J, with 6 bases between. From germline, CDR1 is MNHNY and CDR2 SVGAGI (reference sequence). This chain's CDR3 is CASSPGSYEQYF. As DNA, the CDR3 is TGTGCCAGCAGCCCGGGCTCCTACGAGCAGTACTTC.

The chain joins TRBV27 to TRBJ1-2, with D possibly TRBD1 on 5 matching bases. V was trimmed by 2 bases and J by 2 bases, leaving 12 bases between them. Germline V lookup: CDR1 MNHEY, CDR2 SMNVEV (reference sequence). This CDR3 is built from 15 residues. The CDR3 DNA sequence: TGTGCCAGCAGTTTAACCGTCGCAGGGAACTATGGCTACACCTTC. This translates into CASSLTVAGNYGYTF.

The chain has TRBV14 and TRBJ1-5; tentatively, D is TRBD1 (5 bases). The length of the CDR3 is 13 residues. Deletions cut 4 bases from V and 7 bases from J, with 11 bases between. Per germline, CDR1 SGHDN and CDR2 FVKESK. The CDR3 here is CASSRRGEQPQHF. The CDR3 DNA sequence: TGTGCCAGCAGCCGGCGGGGGGAACAGCCCCAGCATTTT.

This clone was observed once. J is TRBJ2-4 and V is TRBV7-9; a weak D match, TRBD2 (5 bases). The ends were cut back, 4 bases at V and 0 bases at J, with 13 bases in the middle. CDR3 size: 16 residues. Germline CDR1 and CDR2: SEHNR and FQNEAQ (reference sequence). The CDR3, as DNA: TGTGCCAGCAGCTCGGGGTTTTCCCTAGCCAAAAACATTCAGTACTTC. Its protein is CASSSGFSLAKNIQYF.

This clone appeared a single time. The CDR3 loop reads CASSRTGPATEAFF. The CDR3 coding sequence is TGTGCCAGCAGCCGGACAGGCCCGGCCACTGAAGCTTTCTTT. This chain uses TRBV9 with TRBJ1-1; 7 nucleotides line up with TRBD1. The CDR3 is made up of 14 amino acids. Germline V lookup: CDR1 SGDLS, CDR2 YYNGEE. V was pared by 4 bases and J by 4 bases, with 7 bases of the junction left unmatched. The full variable domain, with the rest looked up from reference TRBV9 and TRBJ1-1, is DSGVTQTPKHLITATGQRVTLRCSPRSGDLSVYWYQQSLDQGLQFLIQYYNGEERAKGNILERFSAQQFPDLHSELNLSSLELGDSALYFCASSRTGPATEAFFGQGTRLTVV.

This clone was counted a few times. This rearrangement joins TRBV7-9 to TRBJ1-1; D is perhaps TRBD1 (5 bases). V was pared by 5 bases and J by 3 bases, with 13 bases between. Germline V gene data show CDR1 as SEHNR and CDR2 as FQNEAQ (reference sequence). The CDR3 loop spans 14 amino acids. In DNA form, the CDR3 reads TGTGCCAGCAGCGCCTCCGGGGGTCACACTGAAGCTTTCTTT. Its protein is CASSASGGHTEAFF.

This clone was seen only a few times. This CDR3 reads CASSQGPTGAGELFF. Here the CDR3 DNA reads TGCGCCAGCAGCCAAGGTCCGACAGGGGCCGGGGAGCTGTTTTTT. This chain connects TRBV4-1 to TRBJ2-2, with 8 positions matching TRBD1. The CDR3 spans 15 residues. The V segment lost 1 base and the J segment 6 bases; nucleotides outside the gene matches: 4. Germline V gives CDR1 MGHRA, CDR2 YSYEKL.

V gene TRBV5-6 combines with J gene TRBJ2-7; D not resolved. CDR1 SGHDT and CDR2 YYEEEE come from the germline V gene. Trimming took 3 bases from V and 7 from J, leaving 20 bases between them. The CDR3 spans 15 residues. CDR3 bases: TGTGCCAGCAGCTGGGATCGGGTCCCTCTCTGGGAGCAGTACTTC. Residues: CASSWDRVPLWEQYF.

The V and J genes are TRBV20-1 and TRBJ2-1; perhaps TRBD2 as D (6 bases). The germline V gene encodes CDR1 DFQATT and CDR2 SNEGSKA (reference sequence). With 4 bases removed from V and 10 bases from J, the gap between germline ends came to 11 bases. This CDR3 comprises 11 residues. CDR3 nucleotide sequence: TGCAGTGCTAAGGTCAGCGGGGAGCAGTTCTTC. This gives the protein CSAKVSGEQFF.

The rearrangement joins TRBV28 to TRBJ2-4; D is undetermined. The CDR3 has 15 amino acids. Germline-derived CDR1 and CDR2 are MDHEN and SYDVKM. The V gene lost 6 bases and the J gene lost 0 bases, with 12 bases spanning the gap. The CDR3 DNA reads TGTGCCAGCAGAGAAGAGAACCCAGCCAAAAACATTCAGTACTTC. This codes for CASREENPAKNIQYF.

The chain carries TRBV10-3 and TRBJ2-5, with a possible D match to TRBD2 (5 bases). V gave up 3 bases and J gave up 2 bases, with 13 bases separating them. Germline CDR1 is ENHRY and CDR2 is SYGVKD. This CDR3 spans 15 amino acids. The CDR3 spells CAISDGDGPQETQYF. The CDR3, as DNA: TGTGCCATCAGTGACGGGGATGGGCCGCAAGAGACCCAGTACTTC.

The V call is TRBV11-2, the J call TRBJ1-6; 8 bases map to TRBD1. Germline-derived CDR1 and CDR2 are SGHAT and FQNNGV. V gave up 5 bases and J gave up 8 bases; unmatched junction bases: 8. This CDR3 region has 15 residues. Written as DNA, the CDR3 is TGTGCCAGCAGCGGCAGGGGGCGCTGGGATTCACCCCTCCACTTT. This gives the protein CASSGRGRWDSPLHF.

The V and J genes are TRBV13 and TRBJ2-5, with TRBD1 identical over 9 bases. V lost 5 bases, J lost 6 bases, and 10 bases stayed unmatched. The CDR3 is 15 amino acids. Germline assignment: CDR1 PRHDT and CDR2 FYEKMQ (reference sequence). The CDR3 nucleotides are TGTGCCAGCAGCCCCCCGGGACAGGGTCGGAAGACCCAGTACTTC. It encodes CASSPPGQGRKTQYF.